This T cell receptor (beta chain) was found in a study of molecular identifiers for immune sequencing clone quantification. Whole-study results and caveats: Naive cells had under 1% of molecules in clones above 20 RNA copies, effectors over 99%. Identical TCR molecules sharing a barcode could underestimate highly expanded clone sizes.

The V and J ends lost 5 bases and 2 bases respectively, with 7 bases between them. Per the germline V gene, CDR1 is MDHEN and CDR2 is SYDVKM. The CDR3 length is 12 residues. As to this clonotype: What it binds is not known.

Via MiXCR, TCRdb re-called the PCR reads, giving one row per CDR3 protein. The sample has about 330,000 distinct CDR3 sequences; about 22% are singletons. The naive CD8 libraries originated from between roughly 18,000 and 1,100,000 sorted cells and drew on 10%, 30% or 50% RNA. CD8+CD4-CCR7+CD45RA+ sorting gave the naive CD8 T cells. The sequence was collected from a human donor in good health. Some libraries in this study had Jurkat cell RNA spiked in. Specimen: naive CD8+ T cells from blood, with Jurkat cell RNA spiked in. Subset of the sample: FACS-sorted CD8+CD4-CCR7+CD45RA+ naive T cells. The chain couples TRBV28 to TRBJ2-7; no clear D. CDR3 region: CASSDQPYEQYF. DNA for the CDR3: TGTGCCAGCAGTGACCAACCCTACGAGCAGTACTTC.